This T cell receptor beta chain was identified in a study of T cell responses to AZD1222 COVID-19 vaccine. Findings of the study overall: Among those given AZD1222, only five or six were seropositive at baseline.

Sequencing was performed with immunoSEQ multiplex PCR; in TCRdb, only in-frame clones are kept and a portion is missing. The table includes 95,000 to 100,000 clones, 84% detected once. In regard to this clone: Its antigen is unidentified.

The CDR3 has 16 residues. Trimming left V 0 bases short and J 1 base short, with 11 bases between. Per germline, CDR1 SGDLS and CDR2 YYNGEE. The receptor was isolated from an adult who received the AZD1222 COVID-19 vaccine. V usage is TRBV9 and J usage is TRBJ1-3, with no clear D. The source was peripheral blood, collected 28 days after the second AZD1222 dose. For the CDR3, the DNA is TGTGCCAGCAGCGTAGCCCTACTACAATCTGGAAACACCATATATTTT. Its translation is CASSVALLQSGNTIYF. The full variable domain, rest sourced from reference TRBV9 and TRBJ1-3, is DSGVTQTPKHLITATGQRVTLRCSPRSGDLSVYWYQQSLDQGLQFLIQYYNGEERAKGNILERFSAQQFPDLHSELNLSSLELGDSALYFCASSVALLQSGNTIYFGEGSWLTVV.